A selection of T cell receptor beta chains follows, all from one sample in a study of CD8+CD57+ T cells in acquired aplastic anemia. Each CDR3 protein gets one entry after TCRdb re-called the reads with MiXCR. The table includes tens of thousands of distinct CDR3 sequences, approximately 70% detected once. Source material: sorted CD4+, CD8+, or CD8+CD57+ T cells (not recorded which) from PBMCs. The receptor set was obtained from a human donor with aplastic anemia. Both conserved end residues are part of each CDR3. D genes are given only for firm matches. Not every row has a clone size; where given, it reads once, few, many or a size class.

j_gene | d_gene | v_gene | abundance | CDR3nt | CDR3aa
TRBJ2-7 | . | TRBV29-1 | . | TGCAGCGTTGAAGATGAGGCCAACTACGAGCAGTACTTC | CSVEDEANYEQYF
TRBJ2-7 | . | TRBV2 | . | TGTGCCAGCAGCTTACGACACTCCTCGGGGAACGAGCAGTACTTC | CASSLRHSSGNEQYF
TRBJ2-7 | TRBD1 | TRBV24-1 | . | TGTGCCACCAGTGGTCCAGGGGGAAAGCAGTACTTC | CATSGPGGKQYF
TRBJ2-3 | TRBD2 | TRBV6-2/TRBV6-3 | few | TGTGCCAGCAGTTCTGCGGCGGGAGCGACAGATACGCAGTATTTT | CASSSAAGATDTQYF
TRBJ2-5 | . | TRBV20-1 | . | TGCAGTGTTGCCGAGGCGACCCAGTACTTC | CSVAEATQYF
TRBJ2-7 | TRBD2 | TRBV15 | . | TGTGCCACCAGCAGGACCACTAGCGGTAATTCCTACGAGCAGTACTTC | CATSRTTSGNSYEQYF
TRBJ1-5 | TRBD1 | TRBV5-5 | . | TGTGCCAGCAGCTTGACAGGGGATAGCAATCAGCCCCAGCATTTT | CASSLTGDSNQPQHF
TRBJ2-7 | . | TRBV2 | . | TGTGCCAGCAGTGTCAGGGTGTCCTACGAGCAGTACTTC | CASSVRVSYEQYF
TRBJ2-7 | . | TRBV15 | few | TGTGCCACCAGCAGAGGAAAGACCTACGAGCAGTACTTC | CATSRGKTYEQYF
TRBJ2-2 | . | TRBV2 | . | TGTGCCAGCAGTTTTAGCGGATTCGCTACCGGGGAGCTGTTTTTT | CASSFSGFATGELFF